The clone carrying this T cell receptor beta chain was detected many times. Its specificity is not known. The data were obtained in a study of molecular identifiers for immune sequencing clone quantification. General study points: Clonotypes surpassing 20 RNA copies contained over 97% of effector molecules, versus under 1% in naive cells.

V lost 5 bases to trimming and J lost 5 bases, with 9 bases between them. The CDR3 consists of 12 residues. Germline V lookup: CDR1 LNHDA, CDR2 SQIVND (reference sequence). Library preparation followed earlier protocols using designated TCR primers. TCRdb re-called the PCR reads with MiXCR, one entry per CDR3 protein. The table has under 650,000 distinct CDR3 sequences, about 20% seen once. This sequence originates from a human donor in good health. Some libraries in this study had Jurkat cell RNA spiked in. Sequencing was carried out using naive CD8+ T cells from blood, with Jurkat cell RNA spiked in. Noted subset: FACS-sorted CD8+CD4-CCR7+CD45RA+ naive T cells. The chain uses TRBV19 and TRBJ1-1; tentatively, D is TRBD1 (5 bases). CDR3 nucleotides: TGTGCCAGTAGTCCTAAGGGGACTGAAGCTTTCTTT. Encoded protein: CASSPKGTEAFF.